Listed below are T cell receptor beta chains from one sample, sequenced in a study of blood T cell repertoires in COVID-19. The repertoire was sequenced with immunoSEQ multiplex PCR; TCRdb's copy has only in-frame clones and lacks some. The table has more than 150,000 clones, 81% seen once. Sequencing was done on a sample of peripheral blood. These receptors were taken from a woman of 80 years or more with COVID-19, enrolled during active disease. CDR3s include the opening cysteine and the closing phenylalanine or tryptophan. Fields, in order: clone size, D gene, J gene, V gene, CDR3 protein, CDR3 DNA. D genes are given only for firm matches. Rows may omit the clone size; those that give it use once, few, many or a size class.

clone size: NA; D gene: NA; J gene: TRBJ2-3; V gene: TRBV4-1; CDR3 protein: CASSQDNRGTDTQYF; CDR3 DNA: TGCGCCAGCAGCCAAGACAACAGGGGCACAGATACGCAGTATTTT
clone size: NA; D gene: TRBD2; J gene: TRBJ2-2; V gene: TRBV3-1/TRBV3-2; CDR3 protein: CASSQAGGGVSGELFF; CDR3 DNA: TGTGCCAGCAGCCAAGCAGGCGGGGGGGTCTCCGGGGAGCTGTTTTTT
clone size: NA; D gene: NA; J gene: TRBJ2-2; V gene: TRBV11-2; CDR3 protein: CASSLDAWWPNTGELFF; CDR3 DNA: TGTGCCAGCAGCTTAGACGCTTGGTGGCCTAACACCGGGGAGCTGTTTTTT
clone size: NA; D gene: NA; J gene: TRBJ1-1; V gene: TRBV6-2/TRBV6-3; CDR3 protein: CASSTRGRVTEAFF; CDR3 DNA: TGTGCCAGCAGTACCAGGGGCAGGGTCACTGAAGCTTTCTTT
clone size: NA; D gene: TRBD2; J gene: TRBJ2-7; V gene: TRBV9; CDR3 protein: CASSGTSGYEQYF; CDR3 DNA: TGTGCCAGCAGCGGGACTAGCGGCTACGAGCAGTACTTC
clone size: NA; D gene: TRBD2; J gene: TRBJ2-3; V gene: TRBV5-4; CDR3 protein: CASSSGTSGRTDTQYF; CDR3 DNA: TGTGCCAGCAGCTCCGGGACTAGCGGACGCACAGATACGCAGTATTTT
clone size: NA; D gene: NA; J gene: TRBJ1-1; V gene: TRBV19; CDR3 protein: CASSPPGNTEAFF; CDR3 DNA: TGTGCCAGTAGTCCCCCGGGGAACACTGAAGCTTTCTTT
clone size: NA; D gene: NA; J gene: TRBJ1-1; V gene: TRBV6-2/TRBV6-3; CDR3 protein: CASSYGPRGLNTEAFF; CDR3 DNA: TGTGCCAGCAGTTACGGGCCTCGAGGGTTGAACACTGAAGCTTTCTTT
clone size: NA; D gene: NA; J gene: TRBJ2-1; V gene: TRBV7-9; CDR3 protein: CASSRVPNEQFF; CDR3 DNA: TGTGCCAGCAGCAGAGTACCCAATGAGCAGTTCTTC
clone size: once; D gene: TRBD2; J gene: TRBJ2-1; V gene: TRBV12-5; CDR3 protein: CASGLSAGGYNEQFF; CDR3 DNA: TGTGCTAGTGGTTTGTCGGCGGGGGGGTACAATGAGCAGTTCTTC
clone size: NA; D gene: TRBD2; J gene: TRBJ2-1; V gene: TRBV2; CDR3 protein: CASRRETGNEQFF; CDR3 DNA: TGTGCCAGCAGGCGGGAGACCGGTAATGAGCAGTTCTTC
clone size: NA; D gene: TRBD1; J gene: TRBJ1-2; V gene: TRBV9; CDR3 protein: CASSVGRTGHYGYTF; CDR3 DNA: TGTGCCAGCAGCGTAGGGCGGACAGGGCACTATGGCTACACCTTC
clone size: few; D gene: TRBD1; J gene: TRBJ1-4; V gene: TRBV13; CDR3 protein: CASSSGQGRIANEKLFF; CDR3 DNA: TGTGCCAGCAGCTCTGGACAGGGCAGAATCGCGAATGAAAAACTGTTTTTT
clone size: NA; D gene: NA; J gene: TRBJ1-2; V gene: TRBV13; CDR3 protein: CASSIQGTVGYGYTF; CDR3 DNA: TGTGCCAGCAGCATCCAGGGGACGGTAGGATATGGCTACACCTTC
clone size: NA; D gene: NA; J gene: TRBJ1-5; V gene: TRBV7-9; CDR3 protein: CASSAQEGLNQPQHF; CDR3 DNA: TGTGCCAGCAGCGCCCAAGAGGGCCTAAATCAGCCCCAGCATTTT